This T cell receptor beta chain was retrieved from a study of chemoradiotherapy in HPV16-positive cancers. On this clone itself: Antigen: not known. The germline gene is not matched at one end of the junction; a read error may be the cause. In the same sample, other DNA sequences code for this CDR3.

Germline assignment: CDR1 GTSNPN and CDR2 SVGIG (reference sequence). The CDR3 is 13 residues long. Broader study findings: Candidate HPV-specific clones and E7-related TCR motifs grew in tumor during treatment.

Sequencing was performed with immunoSEQ multiplex PCR; in TCRdb, only in-frame clones are kept and a portion is missing. The sample lists around 20,000 clones, about 90% seen once, with around 5.3% in the top ten. This rearrangement joins TRBV30 to TRBJ1-2; 9 positions agree with TRBD1. The sequencing here drew on blood, taken from a patient who underwent chemoradiotherapy. The source of this sequence is a human donor with HPV-associated anogenital cancer. The CDR3 region has the DNA TGCGCCTGGATGACAGGGGGACTCTATGGCTACACCTTC. It codes for CAWMTGGLYGYTF.